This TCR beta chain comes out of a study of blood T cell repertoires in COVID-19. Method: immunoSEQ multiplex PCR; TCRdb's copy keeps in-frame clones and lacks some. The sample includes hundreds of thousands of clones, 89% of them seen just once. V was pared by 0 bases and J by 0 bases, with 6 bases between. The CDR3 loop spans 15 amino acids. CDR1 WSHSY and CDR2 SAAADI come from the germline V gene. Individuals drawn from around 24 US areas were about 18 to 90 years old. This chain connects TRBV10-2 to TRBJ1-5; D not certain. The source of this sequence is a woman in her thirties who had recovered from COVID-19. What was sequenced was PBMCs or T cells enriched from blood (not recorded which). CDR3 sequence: CASSESEYSNQPQHF. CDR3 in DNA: TGCGCCAGCAGTGAGTCGGAGTATAGCAATCAGCCCCAGCATTTT.